This note documents a single T cell receptor beta chain sequence. Original analysis: Filtering differed since immunoSEQ provided only junctions, with no quality scores. Profiling relied on immunoSEQ multiplex PCR, and the TCRdb table lists in-frame clones only, not all of them. V and J calls and clone size come straight from that table; D and trimming were deduced from the DNA. The data hold millions of clones, with around 94% observed a single time. These data belong to a study of shared clonotypes between healthy human individuals. Study-wide context: Donors were two women and a few men aged 18 to 49.

This clonotype was sampled from a man in his late teens or twenties in good health. Material for sequencing was naive CD4+ T cells sorted from blood. The subset is: CD45RA+ positively selected.

CDR3 coding DNA: TGTGCCATCAGTGGGACAGGGGAAGGCTACACCTTC. Protein: CAISGTGEGYTF. The chain uses TRBV10-3 and TRBJ1-2; 9 bases map to TRBD1. The length of the CDR3 is 12 residues. The germline gives CDR1 ENHRY, CDR2 SYGVKD. V shed 4 bases and J 8 bases; nucleotides not matched to a gene: 2.